This T cell receptor beta chain is drawn from a study of blood T cells in healthy people across ages. Study observations and caveats: Roughly linear age-related decline in beta diversity appeared, significant by age about 37.

The second PCR ran about 6 to 11 cycles with a sample-barcoded 5' primer and J-beta primers. CDR3-containing paired-end reads numbering at least 2.5 million came from each sample. Each CDR3 protein is one row after TCRdb ran MiXCR on the 5' RACE reads. The sample has hundreds of thousands of distinct CDR3 sequences; 40% to 45% are singletons. In this sample, this clonotype turned up a few times. The antigen remains unidentified. The CDR3 extends over 16 amino acids. Trimming removed 1 base from V and 0 bases from J, with 10 bases in between. Germline-derived CDR1 and CDR2 are SGHTA and FQGTGA. The clonotype was recovered from an elderly man in good health. The sequenced sample consisted of blood. The rearrangement links TRBV7-3 to TRBJ2-1, with D unclear. The CDR3 DNA reads TGTGCCAGCAGCTTAAATCCGCTAAGCTCCTACAATGAGCAGTTCTTC. The encoded protein is CASSLNPLSSYNEQFF. The complete variable domain, with remaining parts taken from reference TRBV7-3 and TRBJ2-1, reads GAGVSQTPSNKVTEKGKYVELRCDPISGHTALYWYRQSLGQGPEFLIYFQGTGAADDSGLPNDRFFAVRPEGSVSTLKIQRTERGDSAVYLCASSLNPLSSYNEQFFGPGTRLTVL.